These 15 T cell receptor beta chains were all obtained from the same sample, sequenced in a study of Graves' ophthalmopathy and Graves' hyperthyroidism. As the template, RNA transcripts were used to amplify TCR beta CDR3 regions. Amplification began with first-round RT-PCR using HTBI primers, then second-round multiplex PCR was performed. Each CDR3 protein gets one entry after TCRdb re-called the multiplex PCR reads with MiXCR. The table has almost 400,000 distinct CDR3 sequences, around 19% seen once. The sample taken for sequencing was peripheral blood. Source of these receptors: a woman between 18 and 30 years old with Graves' ophthalmopathy.

This clonotype was seen at least ten times. The junction departs from the called germline gene at one end, perhaps through a read error. The genes are TRBV7-7 and TRBJ2-5; D perhaps matches TRBD1 (5 bases). Germline lookup yields CDR1 SSHAT and CDR2 FNYEAQ (reference sequence). The CDR3 length is 14 residues. Here the CDR3 reads CASSLSRVQETQYF. Here the CDR3 DNA reads TGTGCTAGCAGCCTGAGCAGGGTCCAAGAGACCCAGTACTTC. The variable domain in full, completed from reference TRBV7-7 and TRBJ2-5, reads GAGVSQSPRYKVTKRGQDVTLRCDPISSHATLYWYQQALGQGPEFLTYFNYEAQPDKSGLPSDRFSAERPEGSISTLTIQRTEQRDSAMYRCASSLSRVQETQYFGPGTRLLVL.

The table lists this clonotype with many counts. V and J are TRBV7-2 and TRBJ2-7; no firm D call. The CDR3 loop spans 13 amino acids. V gave up 5 bases and J gave up 2 bases, with 10 bases separating them. Per the germline V gene, CDR1 is SGHTA and CDR2 is FQGNSA. The DNA for the CDR3 is TGTGCCAGCAGCCTCCGCTTGGCCTACGAGCAGTACTTC. It specifies CASSLRLAYEQYF.

This clonotype has a count of ten or more. V usage is TRBV12-3 or TRBV12-4 and J usage is TRBJ2-5, with D possibly matching TRBD1 (6 bases). Trimming removed 3 bases from V and 1 base from J, with 18 bases in between. The CDR3 has 17 amino acids. CDR3 nucleotide sequence: TGTGCCAGCAGTTTCATAGGCAGGGGATTGGGCCAAGAGACCCAGTACTTC. Translating gives CASSFIGRGLGQETQYF.

This clonotype is a singleton in its sample. The CDR3 spells CASSSFSGVEQYF. The CDR3 nucleotides read TGTGCCAGCAGCTCCTTTTCGGGGGTCGAGCAGTACTTC. This chain joins TRBV7-6 and TRBJ2-7; tentative D call: TRBD2 (6 bases). The CDR3 is 13 residues long. V was trimmed by 4 bases and J by 6 bases, leaving 13 bases between them. Germline V lookup: CDR1 SGHVS, CDR2 FNYEAQ.

This clonotype has at least ten counts. The rearrangement links TRBV6-5 to TRBJ2-5; 7 bases line up with TRBD2. V was pared by 7 bases and J by 5 bases, with 10 bases of the junction left unmatched. In germline, CDR1 is MNHEY, CDR2 SVGAGI. The CDR3 length is 14 residues. The CDR3 spells CASTPLGGWETQYF. CDR3 bases: TGTGCCAGCACTCCACTGGGGGGGTGGGAGACCCAGTACTTC.

Only a few counts were recorded for this clonotype. This sequence joins TRBV12-3 or TRBV12-4 and TRBJ1-5; D is ambiguous. There are 15 residues in the CDR3. V lost 3 bases and J 1 base, leaving 10 bases between the germline ends. The DNA of the CDR3 is TGTGCCAGCAGTTTGAATTCGGGAAGCAATCAGCCCCAGCATTTT. Residues: CASSLNSGSNQPQHF.

The gene calls are TRBV6-4 and TRBJ2-7, with D possibly TRBD1 on 6 matching bases. The CDR3 totals 13 residues. Trimming cost V 3 bases and J 4 bases, with 10 bases left between them. CDR1 MRHNA and CDR2 SNTAGT come from the germline V gene. The CDR3 region has the DNA TGTGCCAGCAGTGAGGTCAGGGGATACGAGCAGTACTTC. This gives the protein CASSEVRGYEQYF.

The table lists this clonotype with many counts. V gene TRBV7-2 combines with J gene TRBJ1-1; D not certain. The CDR3 spans 13 residues. The ends were cut back, 6 bases at V and 1 base at J, with 9 bases in the middle. Germline V gene lookup returns CDR1 SGHTA and CDR2 FQGNSA. This chain's CDR3 is CASSFGSNTEAFF. CDR3 bases: TGTGCCAGCAGTTTCGGGTCGAACACTGAAGCTTTCTTT.

This clonotype was seen repeatedly, ten times or more. The chain joins TRBV12-3 or TRBV12-4 to TRBJ2-2; 10 bases align to TRBD1. This CDR3 contains 14 residues. V was clipped by 11 bases and J by 3 bases; unmatched bases: 6. The CDR3 loop is CAGTGQGDTGELFF. For the CDR3, the DNA is TGTGCCGGCACAGGACAGGGGGACACCGGGGAGCTGTTTTTT.

This clonotype appeared many times. The chain is built from TRBV7-2 and TRBJ1-5; a possible D gene is TRBD1 (6 bases). Germline CDR1 is SGHTA and CDR2 is FQGNSA. This CDR3 is 15 amino acids long. V was cut by 1 base and J by 7 bases, with 14 bases left in between. CDR3 in amino acids: CASSLGGVGGQPQHF. CDR3 sequence (DNA): TGTGCCAGCAGCTTAGGAGGGGTGGGGGGCCAGCCCCAGCATTTT.

The table lists this clonotype with a few counts. J is TRBJ1-1 and V is TRBV12-3 or TRBV12-4, with a tentative D call TRBD1 (5 bases). The V gene lost 4 bases and the J gene lost 10 bases, with 10 bases spanning the gap. There are 11 residues in the CDR3. The DNA of the CDR3 is TGTGCCAGCAGTTCGGGACTATCAGCTTTCTTT. It yields the protein CASSSGLSAFF.

This clonotype was recorded many times. CDR3 protein: CASSHGQGTPLHF. The DNA of the CDR3 is TGTGCCAGCAGCCATGGACAGGGAACCCCCCTCCACTTT. The rearrangement links TRBV7-2 to TRBJ1-6; TRBD1 aligns across 8 bases. The germline V gene encodes CDR1 SGHTA and CDR2 FQGNSA. This CDR3 comprises 13 residues. V lost 5 bases to trimming and J lost 13 bases; unmatched junction nucleotides: 7.

This clonotype has a count of ten or more. The chain is built from TRBV6-2 or TRBV6-3 and TRBJ2-7; D possibly corresponds to TRBD1 (5 bases). CDR3 length: 12 amino acids. Germline V gene lookup returns CDR1 MNHEY and CDR2 SVGEGT. V shed 7 bases and J shed 1 base, with 8 bases lying between them. CDR3 amino acids: CASTKGSYEQYF. The CDR3 DNA sequence: TGTGCCAGCACAAAGGGGTCCTACGAGCAGTACTTC.

This clonotype has ten or more counts. The chain links TRBV30 to TRBJ1-2, with no clear D. Per the germline V gene, CDR1 is GTSNPN and CDR2 is SVGIG (reference sequence). V was clipped by 1 base and J by 2 bases, with 11 bases between them. The CDR3 is 14 residues long. CDR3 DNA: TGTGCCTGGAGTGGTGGGGAGAAGAACTATGGCTACACCTTC. It encodes CAWSGGEKNYGYTF.

V is TRBV12-5 and J is TRBJ1-2, with D tentatively TRBD1 (5 bases). Germline V gene data show CDR1 as LGHNT and CDR2 as FRNRAP. V shed 7 bases and J shed 8 bases, with 14 bases lying between them. The CDR3 is made up of 12 amino acids. The CDR3 DNA reads as TGTGCTAGTGCCCTGGAGGGGAGAGGCTACACCTTC. Residues: CASALEGRGYTF.